Given below is one TCR beta chain in context. The data derive from a study of blood T cell repertoires in COVID-19. On the study more broadly: The samples span acute and convalescent COVID-19 from the United States, Italy and Spain. PBMCs, B-cell-depleted T cells, or T cells were the source of the cDNA or gDNA that made up the material.

Germline V gene data show CDR1 as MRHNA and CDR2 as SNTAGT. J lost 0 bases, V lost 8 bases, and 7 bases had no gene match. This CDR3 comprises 15 residues. Per the study methods: Estimation of nucleated cell counts relied on the amplification of reference gene primers. Repertoires were generated with immunoSEQ multiplex PCR, while TCRdb's copy carries only in-frame clones and drops some. Clonal size and the V and J genes are those of that table, whereas D and trimming came from the DNA. There are about 220,000 clones in the sample; 70% to 90% occur only once, and roughly 12% lies in the top ten. This chain links TRBV6-4 with TRBJ2-1; 7 nucleotides align to TRBD2. Sequenced: peripheral blood. The clonotype was recovered from a human donor in a cohort sampled during active COVID-19. The CDR3 DNA is TGTGCCAGCCTTTGCGGCGGGGGCTCCTACAATGAGCAGTTCTTC. Encoded protein: CASLCGGGSYNEQFF.